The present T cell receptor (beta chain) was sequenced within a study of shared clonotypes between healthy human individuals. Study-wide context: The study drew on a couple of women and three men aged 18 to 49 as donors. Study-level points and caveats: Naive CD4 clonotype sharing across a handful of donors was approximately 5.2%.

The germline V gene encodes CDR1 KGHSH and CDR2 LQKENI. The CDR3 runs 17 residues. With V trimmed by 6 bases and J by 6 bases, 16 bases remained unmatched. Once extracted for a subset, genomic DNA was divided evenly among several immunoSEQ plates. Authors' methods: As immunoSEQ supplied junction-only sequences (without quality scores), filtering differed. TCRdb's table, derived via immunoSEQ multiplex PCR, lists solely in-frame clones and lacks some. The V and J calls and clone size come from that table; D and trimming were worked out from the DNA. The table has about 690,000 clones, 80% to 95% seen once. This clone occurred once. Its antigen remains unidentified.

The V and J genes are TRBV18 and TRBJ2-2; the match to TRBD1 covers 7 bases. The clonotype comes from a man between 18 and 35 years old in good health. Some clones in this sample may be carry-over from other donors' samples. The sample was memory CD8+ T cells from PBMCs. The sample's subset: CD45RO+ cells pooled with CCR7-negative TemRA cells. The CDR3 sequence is CASSFNHWDSRAGELFF. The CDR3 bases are TGTGCCAGCTCGTTTAACCACTGGGACAGTCGCGCCGGGGAGCTGTTTTTT.